The 20 T cell receptor beta chains presented below share a single source sample, sequenced in a study of cytomegalovirus exposure and HLA in healthy donors. In the PCR, 60 Vbeta and 13 Jbeta primers were used. Sequencing used immunoSEQ multiplex PCR; TCRdb keeps in-frame clones, though not all of them. This sample yields approximately 170,000 clones, of which roughly 84% are seen a single time; less than 2% belongs to the top ten. Specimen: PBMCs. The receptors were gathered from a male donor in good health and CMV-seronegative.

This chain connects TRBV7-8 to TRBJ1-1; no definite D call. Trimming pared 5 bases from V and 0 bases from J, leaving 16 bases between. This CDR3 is built from 16 residues. Germline V lookup: CDR1 SGHVS, CDR2 FQNEAQ. Here the CDR3 DNA reads TGTGCCAGCAGCCCCCCGATGGCCCAGATGAACACTGAAGCTTTCTTT. It is translated as CASSPPMAQMNTEAFF.

This rearrangement joins TRBV15 to TRBJ2-7; 9 bases line up with TRBD1. The CDR3 is made up of 15 amino acids. CDR1 LNHNV and CDR2 YYDKDF come from the germline V gene (reference sequence). V shed 1 base, J shed 5 bases, and the junction held 6 bases outside the gene matches. CDR3 nucleotide sequence: TGTGCCACCAGCAGAGTAGGGACAGGGTTAAACGAGCAGTACTTC. This sequence encodes CATSRVGTGLNEQYF.

In this sample, this clone turned up a few times. The gene calls are TRBV9 and TRBJ2-1; maybe TRBD2 (5 bases). The CDR3 loop spans 11 amino acids. Germline V gene data show CDR1 as SGDLS and CDR2 as YYNGEE. Trimming pared 3 bases from V and 15 bases from J, leaving 13 bases between. The chain's CDR3 is CASSATSGLFF. The CDR3 DNA sequence: TGTGCCAGCAGCGCCACTAGTGGCTTGTTCTTC.

This clone appeared once. The rearrangement uses TRBV5-1 and TRBJ2-2, with 10 positions matching TRBD2. With 0 bases clipped from V and 8 bases from J, the junction kept 19 bases outside the gene matches. Germline V gene sequence: CDR1 SGHRS, CDR2 YFSETQ. This CDR3 comprises 20 residues. CDR3 residues: CASSLGKAAPASGGRGELFF. CDR3 nucleotides: TGCGCCAGCAGCTTGGGAAAAGCGGCTCCGGCTAGCGGGGGAAGGGGGGAGCTGTTTTTT.

The CDR3 DNA reads as TGTGCCAGCAGCACTAGCGGAAAGCAAGAGACCCAGTACTTC. This sequence encodes CASSTSGKQETQYF. V is TRBV28 and J is TRBJ2-5; 8 bases are a match to TRBD2. The junction had 5 bases not matched to a gene; V was cut back by 6 bases and J by 2 bases. Germline CDR1 and CDR2: MDHEN and SYDVKM. The CDR3 totals 14 residues.

This clone was seen just once. CDR3 DNA sequence: TGTGCCAGCAGGAGTTATCCCCGGGACATGGCAAATGAGCAGTTCTTC. Translation gives CASRSYPRDMANEQFF. The chain is built from TRBV9 and TRBJ2-1, with D perhaps TRBD1 (6 bases). The CDR3 is 16 amino acids. V lost 5 bases to trimming and J lost 7 bases, with 22 bases between them. Germline V gene lookup returns CDR1 SGDLS and CDR2 YYNGEE.

This chain links TRBV5-4 with TRBJ2-7; D remains unclear. In germline, CDR1 is SGHNT, CDR2 YYREEE (reference sequence). The germline V and J ends were trimmed by 1 base and 6 bases, with 8 bases remaining between them. The CDR3 sequence is 12 residues long. CDR3 nucleotides: TGTGCCAGCAGCTTGACTCCTTCCGAGCAGTACTTC. Translation gives CASSLTPSEQYF.

This chain connects TRBV5-1 to TRBJ2-1; 7 positions agree with TRBD2. The germline gives CDR1 SGHRS, CDR2 YFSETQ. The length of the CDR3 is 19 residues. V shed 4 bases, J shed 1 base, and the junction held 17 bases outside the gene matches. CDR3 sequence: CASSPWGGSGEESYNEQFF. The DNA for the CDR3 is TGCGCCAGCAGCCCATGGGGGGGTAGCGGAGAAGAATCCTACAATGAGCAGTTCTTC. The entire variable domain, with the rest obtained from reference TRBV5-1 and TRBJ2-1, is as follows: KAGVTQTPRYLIKTRGQQVTLSCSPISGHRSVSWYQQTPGQGLQFLFEYFSETQRNKGNFPGRFSGRQFSNSRSEMNVSTLELGDSALYLCASSPWGGSGEESYNEQFFGPGTRLTVL.

The genes are TRBV6-1 and TRBJ2-5; D may be TRBD2 (7 bases). The J call may be incorrect, as the DNA end agrees better with TRBJ2-7. Germline V gives CDR1 MNHNS, CDR2 SASEGT. The CDR3 sequence is 16 residues long. DNA of the CDR3: TGTGCCAGCAGTGATGGGAGGGGGAGACCCTCCTACGAGCAGTACTTC. This sequence encodes CASSDGRGRPSYEQYF.

This chain connects TRBV5-1 to TRBJ2-5; 7 bases line up with TRBD2. With 7 bases clipped from V and 2 bases from J, the junction kept 11 bases outside the gene matches. The CDR3 has 15 amino acids. From germline, CDR1 is SGHRS and CDR2 YFSETQ. The CDR3 region is CASRPMPGGQETQYF. The CDR3 DNA follows: TGCGCCAGCCGCCCAATGCCGGGGGGTCAAGAGACCCAGTACTTC.

J is TRBJ2-3 and V is TRBV7-9; 7 positions agree with TRBD2. The CDR3 runs to 13 residues. Trimming cost V 5 bases and J 6 bases; bases outside gene matches: 5. Germline assignment: CDR1 SEHNR and CDR2 FQNEAQ (reference sequence). CDR3 sequence: CASSQRGTDTQYF. The CDR3 DNA is TGTGCCAGCAGCCAGCGGGGAACTGATACGCAGTATTTT.

This clone was observed once. The chain joins TRBV5-6 to TRBJ2-5; 9 positions match TRBD1. This CDR3 is built from 14 residues. Germline assignment: CDR1 SGHDT and CDR2 YYEEEE. With V trimmed by 2 bases and J by 10 bases, 9 bases remained unmatched. In DNA form, the CDR3 reads TGTGCCAGCAGCTTTGGGGACAGGGATACAGGCCAGTACTTC. Translating gives CASSFGDRDTGQYF. Drawing the rest from reference TRBV5-6 and TRBJ2-5, the complete variable domain is DAGVTQSPTHLIKTRGQQVTLRCSPKSGHDTVSWYQQALGQGPQFIFQYYEEEERQRGNFPDRFSGHQFPNYSSELNVNALLLGDSALYLCASSFGDRDTGQYFGPGTRLLVL.

The rearrangement joins TRBV19 to TRBJ1-1, with D perhaps TRBD1 (6 bases). CDR3 length: 15 amino acids. CDR1 is LNHDA and CDR2 is SQIVND in the germline V gene (reference sequence). V gave up 1 base and J gave up 1 base, with 10 bases separating them. The DNA of the CDR3 is TGTGCCAGTAGTATAGGATCCAGGGGGAACACTGAAGCTTTCTTT. Its protein product is CASSIGSRGNTEAFF. Looking up the rest from reference TRBV19 and TRBJ1-1 gives the full variable domain: DGGITQSPKYLFRKEGQNVTLSCEQNLNHDAMYWYRQDPGQGLRLIYYSQIVNDFQKGDIAEGYSVSREKKESFPLTVTSAQKNPTAFYLCASSIGSRGNTEAFFGQGTRLTVV.

The chain uses TRBV7-6 and TRBJ1-1; D is undetermined. V lost 6 bases to trimming and J lost 1 base, with 12 bases between them. The CDR3 contains 14 residues. Germline V CDR1 and CDR2: SGHVS, FNYEAQ. CDR3 DNA sequence: TGTGCCAGCAGTTCCAGGTCAAGGAACACTGAAGCTTTCTTT. Protein sequence: CASSSRSRNTEAFF.

This clone was recorded only once. The genes are TRBV2 and TRBJ2-3; 8 positions agree with TRBD2. Germline CDR1 and CDR2: SNHLY and FYNNEI. There are 13 residues in the CDR3. J was trimmed by 5 bases and V by 11 bases; bases with no gene match: 9. CDR3 amino acids: CAGKREIGDTQYF. In DNA, the CDR3 is TGTGCCGGTAAGCGGGAGATCGGAGATACGCAGTATTTT.

This clone was seen a few times. The chain couples TRBV7-6 to TRBJ2-5, with D maybe TRBD1 (5 bases). The V gene's germline CDR1 is SGHVS and CDR2 FNYEAQ. V was clipped by 6 bases and J by 5 bases, with 7 bases between them. The CDR3 runs to 11 residues. CDR3 amino acids: CASRGLETQYF. For the CDR3, the DNA is TGTGCCAGCAGGGGGCTGGAGACCCAGTACTTC.

This clone was observed a few times. The V call is TRBV6-6, the J call TRBJ1-6, with 8 nucleotides matching TRBD1. With 2 bases clipped from V and 8 bases from J, the junction kept 8 bases outside the gene matches. The length of the CDR3 is 16 residues. Germline V gives CDR1 MNHNY, CDR2 SVGAGI (reference sequence). DNA of the CDR3: TGTGCCAGCAGTTACCCACAGGGGGTGGGCTATTCACCCCTCCACTTT. Translating gives CASSYPQGVGYSPLHF.

This clone was observed a handful of times. The gene calls are TRBV5-1 and TRBJ2-3, with D maybe TRBD2 (6 bases). The CDR3 has 13 amino acids. CDR1 is SGHRS and CDR2 is YFSETQ in the germline V gene. V lost 6 bases and J lost 2, with 10 bases in between. The CDR3 region has the DNA TGCGCCAGCAAGGACTATTCCACAGATACGCAGTATTTT. This translates into CASKDYSTDTQYF. Together with reference TRBV5-1 and TRBJ2-3, the CDR3 gives the full variable domain: KAGVTQTPRYLIKTRGQQVTLSCSPISGHRSVSWYQQTPGQGLQFLFEYFSETQRNKGNFPGRFSGRQFSNSRSEMNVSTLELGDSALYLCASKDYSTDTQYFGPGTRLTVL.

The J gene is TRBJ2-5, the V gene TRBV13, with 12 bases identical to TRBD2. CDR1 and CDR2 from the germline V gene are PRHDT and FYEKMQ (reference sequence). The CDR3 contains 17 residues. V trimming: 0 bases; J trimming: 1 base; junction bases outside the gene matches: 3. The DNA for the CDR3 is TGTGCCAGCAGCTTAGGAGGGACTAGCGGGTTCCAAGAGACCCAGTACTTC. Protein sequence: CASSLGGTSGFQETQYF.

CDR3 in amino acids: CASSITRGLVFEQYF. CDR3 DNA: TGTGCCAGCAGTATCACCAGGGGGCTTGTGTTCGAGCAGTACTTC. The rearrangement links TRBV6-5 to TRBJ2-7; 8 bases are shared with TRBD1. Per the germline V gene, CDR1 is MNHEY and CDR2 is SVGAGI. The CDR3 has 15 residues. The V and J ends lost 5 bases and 6 bases, in that order; junction bases with no gene match: 12.